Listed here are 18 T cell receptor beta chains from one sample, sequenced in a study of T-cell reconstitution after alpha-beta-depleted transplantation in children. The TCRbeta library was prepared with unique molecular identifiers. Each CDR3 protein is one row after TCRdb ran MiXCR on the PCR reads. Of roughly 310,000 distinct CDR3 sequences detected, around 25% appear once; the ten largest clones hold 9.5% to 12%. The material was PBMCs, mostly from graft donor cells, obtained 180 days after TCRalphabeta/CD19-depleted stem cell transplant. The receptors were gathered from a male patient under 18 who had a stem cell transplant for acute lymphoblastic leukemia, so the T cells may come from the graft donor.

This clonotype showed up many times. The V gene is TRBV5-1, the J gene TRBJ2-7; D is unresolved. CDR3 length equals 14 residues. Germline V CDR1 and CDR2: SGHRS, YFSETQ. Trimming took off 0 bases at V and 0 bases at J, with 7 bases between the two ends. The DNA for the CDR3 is TGCGCCAGCAGCTTGGAGGCTTACTCCTACGAGCAGTACTTC. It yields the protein CASSLEAYSYEQYF.

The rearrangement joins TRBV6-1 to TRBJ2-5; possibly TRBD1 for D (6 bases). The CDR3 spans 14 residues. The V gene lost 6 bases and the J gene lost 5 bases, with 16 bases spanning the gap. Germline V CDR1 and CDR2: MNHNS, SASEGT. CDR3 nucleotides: TGTGCCAGCAGCACGGCAGGGCAGGGGGAGACCCAGTACTTC. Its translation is CASSTAGQGETQYF.

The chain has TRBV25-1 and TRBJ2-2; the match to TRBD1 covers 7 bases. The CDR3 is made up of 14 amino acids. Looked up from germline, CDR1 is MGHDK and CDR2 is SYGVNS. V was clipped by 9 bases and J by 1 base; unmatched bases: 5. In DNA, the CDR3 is TGTGCCAGTACCACAGGGGTGAACACCGGGGAGCTGTTTTTT. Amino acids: CASTTGVNTGELFF.

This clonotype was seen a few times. The CDR3: CSARDGTSGTYEQYF. In DNA form, the CDR3 reads TGCAGTGCTAGAGACGGGACTAGCGGGACGTACGAGCAGTACTTC. The chain carries TRBV20-1 and TRBJ2-7, with 13 bases lining up with TRBD2. The J segment lost 4 bases and the V segment lost 0 bases, leaving 3 bases of the junction unmatched. Germline V gives CDR1 DFQATT, CDR2 SNEGSKA (reference sequence). This CDR3 is 15 amino acids long.

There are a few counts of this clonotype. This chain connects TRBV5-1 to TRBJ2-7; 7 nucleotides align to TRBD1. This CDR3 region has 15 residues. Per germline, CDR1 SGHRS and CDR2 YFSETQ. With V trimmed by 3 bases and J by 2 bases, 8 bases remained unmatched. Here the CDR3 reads CASSSPGTVPYEQYF. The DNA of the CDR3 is TGCGCCAGCAGCTCTCCCGGGACAGTCCCCTACGAGCAGTACTTC.

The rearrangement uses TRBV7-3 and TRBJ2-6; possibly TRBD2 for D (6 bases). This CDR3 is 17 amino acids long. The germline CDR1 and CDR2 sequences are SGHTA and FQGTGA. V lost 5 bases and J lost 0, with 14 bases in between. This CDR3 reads CASSPRTGSSGANVLTF. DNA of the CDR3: TGTGCCAGCAGCCCCCGGACCGGGAGCTCTGGGGCCAACGTCCTGACTTTC.

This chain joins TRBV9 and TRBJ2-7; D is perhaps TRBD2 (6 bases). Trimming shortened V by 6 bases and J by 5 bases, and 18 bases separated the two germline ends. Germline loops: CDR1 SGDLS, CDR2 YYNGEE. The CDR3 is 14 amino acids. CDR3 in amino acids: CASTSGGAFNEQYF. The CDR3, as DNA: TGTGCCAGCACCTCAGGAGGGGCCTTCAACGAGCAGTACTTC.

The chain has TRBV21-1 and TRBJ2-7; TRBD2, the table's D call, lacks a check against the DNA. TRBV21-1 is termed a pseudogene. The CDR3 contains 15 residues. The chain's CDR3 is CASSKGLAGTYEQYF. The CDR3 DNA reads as TGTGCCAGCAGCAAAGGCCTAGCGGGGACCTACGAGCAGTACTTC.

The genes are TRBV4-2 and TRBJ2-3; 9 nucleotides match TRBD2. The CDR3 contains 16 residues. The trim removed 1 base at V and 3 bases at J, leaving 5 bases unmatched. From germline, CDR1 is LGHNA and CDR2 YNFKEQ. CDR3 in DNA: TGTGCCAGCAGCCAAGTAGCGGGAGAAGGGACAGATACGCAGTATTTT. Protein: CASSQVAGEGTDTQYF.

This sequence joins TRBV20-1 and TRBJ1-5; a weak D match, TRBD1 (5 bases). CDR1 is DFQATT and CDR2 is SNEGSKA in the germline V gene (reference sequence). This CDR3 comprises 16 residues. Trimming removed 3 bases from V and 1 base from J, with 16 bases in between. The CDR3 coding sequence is TGCAGTGCTAGTACGGGGGGTGTGAGGAGCAATCAGCCCCAGCATTTT. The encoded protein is CSASTGGVRSNQPQHF.

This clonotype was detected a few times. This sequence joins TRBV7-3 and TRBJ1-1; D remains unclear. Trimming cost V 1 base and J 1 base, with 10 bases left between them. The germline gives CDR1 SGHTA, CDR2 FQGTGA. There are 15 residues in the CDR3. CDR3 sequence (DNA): TGTGCCAGCAGCTTAATCCGGGGTCGGAACACTGAAGCTTTCTTT. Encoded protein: CASSLIRGRNTEAFF.

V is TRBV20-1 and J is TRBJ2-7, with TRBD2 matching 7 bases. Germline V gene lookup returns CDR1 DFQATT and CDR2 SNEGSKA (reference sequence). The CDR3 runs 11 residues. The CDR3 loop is CSTSENYEQYF. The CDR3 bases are TGCAGCACTAGCGAGAACTACGAGCAGTACTTC.

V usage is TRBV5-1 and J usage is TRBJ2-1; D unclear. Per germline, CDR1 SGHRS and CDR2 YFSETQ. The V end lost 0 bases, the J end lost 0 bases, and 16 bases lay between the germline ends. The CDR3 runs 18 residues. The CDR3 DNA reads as TGCGCCAGCAGCTTGGGTTATGTGGAGCCCAGCTCCTACAATGAGCAGTTCTTC. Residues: CASSLGYVEPSSYNEQFF.

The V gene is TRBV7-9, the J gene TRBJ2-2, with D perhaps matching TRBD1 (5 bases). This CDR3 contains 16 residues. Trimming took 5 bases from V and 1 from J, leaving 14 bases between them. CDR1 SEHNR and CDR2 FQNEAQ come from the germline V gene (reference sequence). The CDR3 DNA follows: TGTGCCAGCAGCATTTCACAGGTGTTGAACACCGGGGAGCTGTTTTTT. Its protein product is CASSISQVLNTGELFF. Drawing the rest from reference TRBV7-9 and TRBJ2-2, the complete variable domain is DTGVSQNPRHKITKRGQNVTFRCDPISEHNRLYWYRQTLGQGPEFLTYFQNEAQLEKSRLLSDRFSAERPKGSFSTLEIQRTEQGDSAMYLCASSISQVLNTGELFFGEGSRLTVL.

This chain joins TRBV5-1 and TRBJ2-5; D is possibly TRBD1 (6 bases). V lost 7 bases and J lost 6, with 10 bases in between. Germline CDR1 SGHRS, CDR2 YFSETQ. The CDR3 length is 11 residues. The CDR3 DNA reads TGCGCCAGCGGGGGCGGGCAGACCCAGTACTTC. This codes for CASGGGQTQYF.

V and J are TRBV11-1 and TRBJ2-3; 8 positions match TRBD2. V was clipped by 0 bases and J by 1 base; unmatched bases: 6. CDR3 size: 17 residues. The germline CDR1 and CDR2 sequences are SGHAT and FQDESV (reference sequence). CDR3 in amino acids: CASSLARGLEGTDTQYF. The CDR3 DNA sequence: TGTGCCAGCAGCTTAGCCCGGGGACTAGAAGGCACAGATACGCAGTATTTT.

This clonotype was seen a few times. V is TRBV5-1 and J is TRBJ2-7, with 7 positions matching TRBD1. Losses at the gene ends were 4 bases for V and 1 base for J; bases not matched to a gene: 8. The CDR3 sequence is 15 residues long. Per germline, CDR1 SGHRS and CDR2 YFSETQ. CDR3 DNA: TGCGCCAGCAGCCCAACAGGGGTTGCGTCCTACGAGCAGTACTTC. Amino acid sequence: CASSPTGVASYEQYF.

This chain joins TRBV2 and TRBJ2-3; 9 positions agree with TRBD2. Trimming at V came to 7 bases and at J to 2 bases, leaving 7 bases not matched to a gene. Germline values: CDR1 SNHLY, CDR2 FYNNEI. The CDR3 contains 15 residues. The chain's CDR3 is CASKRLAGNTDTQYF. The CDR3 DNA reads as TGTGCCAGCAAGCGTCTAGCGGGGAACACAGATACGCAGTATTTT.